This T cell receptor beta chain was retrieved from a study of shared clonotypes between healthy human individuals. Study-wide background: The study used three CD4 naive, three CD4 memory, two CD8 naive and one CD8 memory plate per donor. The study, taken as a whole, reports: Blood was the sole source, and tissue repertoires probably differ.

Trimming pared 6 bases from V and 0 bases from J, leaving 18 bases between. Germline assignment: CDR1 SEHNR and CDR2 FQNEAQ (reference sequence). The CDR3 length is 18 residues. With respect to this clone: Its target is unknown.

Using immunoSEQ multiplex PCR, the repertoire was profiled, and TCRdb retains in-frame clones only, with some absent. This sample has around 2,000,000 clones; 95% occur once, and the top ten carry 0.1% to 0.15%. The TCR was taken from a man younger than 35 in good health. Sequencing used naive CD4+ T cells sorted from blood. Documented subset: CD45RA+ positively selected. The V and J genes are TRBV7-9 and TRBJ2-6; TRBD2 is a possible D gene (6 bases). The CDR3 nucleotides read TGTGCCAGCAGGCCCCCCGGGGGAGGTAACTCTGGGGCCAACGTCCTGACTTTC. Translating it yields CASRPPGGGNSGANVLTF.